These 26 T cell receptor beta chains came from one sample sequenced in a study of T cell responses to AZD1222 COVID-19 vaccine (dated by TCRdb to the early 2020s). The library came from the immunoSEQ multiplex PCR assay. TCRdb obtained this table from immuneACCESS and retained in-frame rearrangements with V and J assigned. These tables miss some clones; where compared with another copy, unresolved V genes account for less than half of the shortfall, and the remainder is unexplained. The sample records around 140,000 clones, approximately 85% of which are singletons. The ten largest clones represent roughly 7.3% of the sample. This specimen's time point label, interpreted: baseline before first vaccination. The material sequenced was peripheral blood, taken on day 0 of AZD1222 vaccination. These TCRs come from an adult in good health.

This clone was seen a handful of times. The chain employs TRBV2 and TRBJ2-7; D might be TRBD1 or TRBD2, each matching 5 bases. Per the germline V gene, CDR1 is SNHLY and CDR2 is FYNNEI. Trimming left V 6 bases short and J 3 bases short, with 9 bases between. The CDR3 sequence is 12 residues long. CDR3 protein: CASRGTGYEQYF. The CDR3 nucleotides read TGTGCCAGCAGGGGGACCGGCTACGAGCAGTACTTC.

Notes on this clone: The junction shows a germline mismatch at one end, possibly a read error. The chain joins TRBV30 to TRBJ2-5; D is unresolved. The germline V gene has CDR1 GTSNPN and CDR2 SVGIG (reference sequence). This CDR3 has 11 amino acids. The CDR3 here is CAWSVQGTQYF. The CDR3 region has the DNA TGTGCCTGGAGTGTACAAGGGACCCAGTACTTC.

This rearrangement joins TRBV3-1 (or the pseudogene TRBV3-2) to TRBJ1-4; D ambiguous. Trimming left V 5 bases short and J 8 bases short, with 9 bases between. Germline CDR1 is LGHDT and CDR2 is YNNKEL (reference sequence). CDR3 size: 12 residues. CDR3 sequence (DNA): TGTGCCAGCAGCGAGCTCCGGGAAAAACTGTTTTTT. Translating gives CASSELREKLFF.

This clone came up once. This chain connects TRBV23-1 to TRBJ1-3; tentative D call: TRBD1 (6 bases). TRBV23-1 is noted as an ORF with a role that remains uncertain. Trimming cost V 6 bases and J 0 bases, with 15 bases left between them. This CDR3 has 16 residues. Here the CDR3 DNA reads TGCGCCAGCAGCCCCCGACAGGAGGGCTCTGGAAACACCATATATTTT. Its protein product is CASSPRQEGSGNTIYF.

CDR3 sequence (DNA): TGTGCCAGCAGCCCTACTAGCGGGTACTACGAGCAGTACTTC. It translates to CASSPTSGYYEQYF. The chain links TRBV14 to TRBJ2-7, with 9 positions matching TRBD2. V lost 4 bases and J lost 3; bases outside the gene matches: 4. CDR1 and CDR2 from the germline V gene are SGHDN and FVKESK. This CDR3 region has 14 residues. The full variable domain, its missing parts supplied by reference TRBV14 and TRBJ2-7, is EAGVTQFPSHSVIEKGQTVTLRCDPISGHDNLYWYRRVMGKEIKFLLHFVKESKQDESGMPNNRFLAERTGGTYSTLKVQPAELEDSGVYFCASSPTSGYYEQYFGPGTRLTVT.

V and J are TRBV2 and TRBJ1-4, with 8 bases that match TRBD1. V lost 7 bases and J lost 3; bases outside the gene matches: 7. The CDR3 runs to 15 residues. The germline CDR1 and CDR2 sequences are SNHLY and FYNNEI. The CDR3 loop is CASIIAGGPNEKLFF. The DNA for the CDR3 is TGTGCCAGCATAATAGCAGGGGGCCCTAATGAAAAACTGTTTTTT.

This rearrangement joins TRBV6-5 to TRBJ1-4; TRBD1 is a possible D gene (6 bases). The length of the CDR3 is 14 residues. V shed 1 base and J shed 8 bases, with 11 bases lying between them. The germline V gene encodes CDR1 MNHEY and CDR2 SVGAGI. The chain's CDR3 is CASSYLTGTEKLFF. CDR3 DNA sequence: TGTGCCAGCAGTTACTTGACCGGGACAGAAAAACTGTTTTTT.

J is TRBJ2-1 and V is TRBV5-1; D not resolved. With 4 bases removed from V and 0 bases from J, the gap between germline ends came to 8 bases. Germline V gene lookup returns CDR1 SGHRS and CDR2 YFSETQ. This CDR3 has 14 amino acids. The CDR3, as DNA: TGCGCCAGCAGCGGTACCTCCTCCTACAATGAGCAGTTCTTC. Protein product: CASSGTSSYNEQFF.

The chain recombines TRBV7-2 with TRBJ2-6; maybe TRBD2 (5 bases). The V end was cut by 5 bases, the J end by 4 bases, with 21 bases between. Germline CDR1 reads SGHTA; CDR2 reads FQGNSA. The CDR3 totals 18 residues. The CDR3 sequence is CASSPRSGGLRGANVLTF. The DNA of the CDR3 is TGTGCCAGCAGCCCCCGGTCAGGAGGTCTACGGGGGGCCAACGTCCTGACTTTC.

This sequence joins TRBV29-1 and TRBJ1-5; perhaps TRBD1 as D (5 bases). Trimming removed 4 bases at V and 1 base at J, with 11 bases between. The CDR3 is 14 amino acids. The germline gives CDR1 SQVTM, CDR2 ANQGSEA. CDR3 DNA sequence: TGCAGCGTTGCGCAGGGAGCCAGCAATCAGCCCCAGCATTTT. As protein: CSVAQGASNQPQHF.

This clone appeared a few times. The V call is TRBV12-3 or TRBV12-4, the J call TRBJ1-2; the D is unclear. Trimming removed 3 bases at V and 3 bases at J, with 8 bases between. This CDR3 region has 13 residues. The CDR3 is CASSFIVDYGYTF. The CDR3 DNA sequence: TGTGCCAGCAGTTTCATTGTAGACTATGGCTACACCTTC.

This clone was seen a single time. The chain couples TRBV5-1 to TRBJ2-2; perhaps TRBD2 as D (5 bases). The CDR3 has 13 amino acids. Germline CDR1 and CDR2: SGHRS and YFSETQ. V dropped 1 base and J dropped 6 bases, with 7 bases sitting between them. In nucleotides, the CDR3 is TGCGCCAGCAGCTTGAGGGAGCCCGGGGAGCTGTTTTTT. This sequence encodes CASSLREPGELFF.

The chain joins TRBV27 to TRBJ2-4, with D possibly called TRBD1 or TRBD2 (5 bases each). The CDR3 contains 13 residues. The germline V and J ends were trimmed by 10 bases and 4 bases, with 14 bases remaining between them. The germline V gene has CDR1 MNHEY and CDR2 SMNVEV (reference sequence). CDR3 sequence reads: CATSRDHKNIQYF. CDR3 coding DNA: TGTGCCACTTCCCGGGACCATAAAAACATTCAGTACTTC.

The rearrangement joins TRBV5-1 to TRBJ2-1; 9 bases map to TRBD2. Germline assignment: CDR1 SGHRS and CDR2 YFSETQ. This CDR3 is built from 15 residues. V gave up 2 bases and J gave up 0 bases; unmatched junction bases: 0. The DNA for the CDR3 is TGCGCCAGCAGCTTTAGCGGGAGCTCCTACAATGAGCAGTTCTTC. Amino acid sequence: CASSFSGSSYNEQFF.

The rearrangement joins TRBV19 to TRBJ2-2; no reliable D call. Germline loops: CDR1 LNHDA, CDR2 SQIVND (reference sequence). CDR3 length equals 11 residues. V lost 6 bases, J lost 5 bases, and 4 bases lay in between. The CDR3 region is CASSATGELFF. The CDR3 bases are TGTGCCAGTAGCGCTACCGGGGAGCTGTTTTTT.

In DNA form, the CDR3 reads TGCAGTGCTAGTGGCCCGTTCACAGAAAAACTGTTTTTT. Its protein is CSASGPFTEKLFF. The chain links TRBV20-1 to TRBJ1-4; no reliable D call. CDR1 and CDR2 (germline): DFQATT, SNEGSKA (reference sequence). This CDR3 is 13 amino acids long. The V end was cut by 3 bases, the J end by 8 bases, with 13 bases between.

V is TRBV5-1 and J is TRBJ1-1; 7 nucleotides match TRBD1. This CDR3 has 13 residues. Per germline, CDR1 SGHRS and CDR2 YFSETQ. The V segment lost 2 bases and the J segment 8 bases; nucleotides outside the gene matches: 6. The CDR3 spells CASSFDRAEEAFF. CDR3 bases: TGCGCCAGCAGCTTCGACAGGGCCGAGGAAGCTTTCTTT.

The chain's CDR3 is CASSFGREGDTQYF. Here the CDR3 DNA reads TGTGCCAGCAGCTTCGGGCGGGAGGGAGATACGCAGTATTTT. The chain combines TRBV7-9 with TRBJ2-3; the match to TRBD2 covers 9 bases. This CDR3 is built from 14 residues. J was trimmed by 5 bases and V by 3 bases; bases with no gene match: 3. Germline CDR1 SEHNR, CDR2 FQNEAQ (reference sequence).

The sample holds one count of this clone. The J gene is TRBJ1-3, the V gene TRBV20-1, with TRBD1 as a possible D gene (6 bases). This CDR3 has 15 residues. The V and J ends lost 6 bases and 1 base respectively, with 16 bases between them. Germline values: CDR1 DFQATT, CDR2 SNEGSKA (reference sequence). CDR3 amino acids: CSASPTGVSGNTIYF. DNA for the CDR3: TGCAGTGCAAGTCCGACAGGTGTTTCTGGAAACACCATATATTTT.

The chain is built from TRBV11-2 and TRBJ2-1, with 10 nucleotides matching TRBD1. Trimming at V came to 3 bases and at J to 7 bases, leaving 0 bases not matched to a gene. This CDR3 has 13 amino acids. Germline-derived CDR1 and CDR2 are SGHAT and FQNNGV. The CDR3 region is CASSLGQGNEQFF. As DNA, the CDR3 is TGTGCCAGCAGCTTGGGACAGGGGAATGAGCAGTTCTTC.

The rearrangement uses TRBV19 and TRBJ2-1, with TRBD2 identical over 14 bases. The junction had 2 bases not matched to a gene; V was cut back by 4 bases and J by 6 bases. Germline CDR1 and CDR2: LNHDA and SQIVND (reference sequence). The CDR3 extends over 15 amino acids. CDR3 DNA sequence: TGTGCCAGTAGTAGACTAGCGGGGGGGTTCAATGAGCAGTTCTTC. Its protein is CASSRLAGGFNEQFF.

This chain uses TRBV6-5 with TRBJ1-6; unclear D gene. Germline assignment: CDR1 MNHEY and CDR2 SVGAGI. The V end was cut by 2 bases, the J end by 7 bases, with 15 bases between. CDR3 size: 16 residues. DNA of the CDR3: TGTGCCAGCAGTTACGCCCTCAACCCAGGAAATTCACCCCTCCACTTT. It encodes CASSYALNPGNSPLHF.

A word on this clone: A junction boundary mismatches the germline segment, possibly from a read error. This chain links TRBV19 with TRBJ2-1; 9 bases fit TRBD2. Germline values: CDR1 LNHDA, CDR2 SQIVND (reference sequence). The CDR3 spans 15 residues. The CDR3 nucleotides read TGTGCCAGTAGTCCCGGGACTAGCCCCAACAATGGGCAGTTCTTC. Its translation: CASSPGTSPNNGQFF.

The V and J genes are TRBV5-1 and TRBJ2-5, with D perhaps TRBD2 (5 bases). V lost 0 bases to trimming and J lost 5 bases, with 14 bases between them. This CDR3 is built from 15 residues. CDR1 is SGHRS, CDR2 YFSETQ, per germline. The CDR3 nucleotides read TGCGCCAGCAGCTTGGAGGCCTCGGACTGGGAGACCCAGTACTTC. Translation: CASSLEASDWETQYF.

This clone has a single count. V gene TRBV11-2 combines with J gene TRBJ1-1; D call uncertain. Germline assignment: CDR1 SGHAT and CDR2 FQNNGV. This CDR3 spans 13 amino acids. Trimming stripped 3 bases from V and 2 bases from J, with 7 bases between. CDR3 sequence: CASSLDPNTEAFF. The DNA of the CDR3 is TGTGCCAGCAGCTTGGACCCCAACACTGAAGCTTTCTTT. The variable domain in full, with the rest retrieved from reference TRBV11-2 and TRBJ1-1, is EAGVAQSPRYKIIEKRQSVAFWCNPISGHATLYWYQQILGQGPKLLIQFQNNGVVDDSQLPKDRFSAERLKGVDSTLKIQPAKLEDSAVYLCASSLDPNTEAFFGQGTRLTVV.

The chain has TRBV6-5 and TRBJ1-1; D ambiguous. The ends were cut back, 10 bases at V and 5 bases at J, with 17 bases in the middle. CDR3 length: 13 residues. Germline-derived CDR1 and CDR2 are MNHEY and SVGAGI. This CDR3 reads CAIKPYEGTEAFF. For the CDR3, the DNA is TGTGCCATCAAACCCTATGAAGGGACTGAAGCTTTCTTT.